This entry concerns a single TCR beta chain. The data belong to a study of blood T cell repertoires in COVID-19. Study background: Samples came from the United States, Italy and Spain, spanning acute and convalescent COVID-19. PBMCs, B-cell-depleted T cells, or T cells were the source of the cDNA or gDNA that made up the material.

In the original analysis: Amplifying reference gene primers gave estimates of nucleated cell counts. Libraries were prepared by immunoSEQ multiplex PCR; TCRdb keeps only in-frame clonotypes and omits some of them. The V and J calls and clone size come from that table; D and trimming were worked out from the DNA. The sample records 250,000 to 300,000 clones, approximately 86% being singletons. Trimming took 5 bases from V and 4 from J; bases not matched to a gene: 7. The CDR3 length is 14 residues. Looked up from germline, CDR1 is MNHEY and CDR2 is SVGAGI. A Seattle source enrolled patients during active infection and followed them longitudinally.

This chain joins TRBV6-5 and TRBJ2-7, with 8 bases aligning to TRBD2. The sequenced sample consisted of peripheral blood. The sequence was obtained from a woman in her 70s with COVID-19, enrolled during active disease. CDR3 loop: CASSRGGPGYEQYF. The CDR3 DNA follows: TGTGCCAGCAGTCGGGGGGGGCCGGGGTACGAGCAGTACTTC.